The following is a T cell receptor beta chain sequence with its context. Its antigen is not identified. The data derive from a study of cytomegalovirus exposure and HLA in healthy donors. Study results and limitations: Specificity of three CMV-associated chains for CMV antigens was verified in vitro. Usually a TCR sequence was rare, but some public TCRs were found in many donors.

While the first cohort had several hundred subjects, the donors belonged to the separate validation cohort of about 120 subjects. TCRdb's table, derived via immunoSEQ multiplex PCR, lists solely in-frame clones and lacks some. The sample lists under 150,000 clones, 85% to 90% seen once, with approximately 10% in the top ten. This CDR3 spans 17 amino acids. V lost 4 bases and J 0 bases, leaving 19 bases between the germline ends. Germline CDR1 is SGHNT and CDR2 is YYREEE (reference sequence). The sequence derives from a young man in good health and CMV-seropositive. The J gene is TRBJ1-1, the V gene TRBV5-4, with no clear D. The sample was PBMCs. The CDR3 sequence is CASSSRESIHMNTEAFF. CDR3 bases: TGTGCCAGCAGCAGCCGGGAGAGCATTCACATGAACACTGAAGCTTTCTTT.